Below are 6 T cell receptor beta chains sequenced from a single sample in a study of shared clonotypes between healthy human individuals (dated by TCRdb to the early 2020s). Libraries were made using the immunoSEQ multiplex PCR assay. Sourced from immuneACCESS, this table was stored by TCRdb with only in-frame sequences that have V and J called. A share of the clones is absent; for the studies checked, an unresolved V gene accounts for under half, and the remainder has no known explanation. For this sample the table gives roughly 410,000 clones, of which around 96% were detected only once. Clones ranked in the top ten supply 0.25% to 0.35% of the sample. Sequencing input: memory CD8+ T cells sorted from blood. Interpreted using the paper, the cell subset or site label stands for: CD45RO+ cells pooled with CCR7-negative TemRA cells. These receptors were taken from a man aged 25-45 years in good health.

The rearrangement uses TRBV11-3 and TRBJ2-1; D is unresolved. CDR1 is SGHNT and CDR2 is YENEEA in the germline V gene. This CDR3 has 13 amino acids. Trimming took 2 bases from V and 5 from J, leaving 7 bases between them. CDR3 coding DNA: TGTGCCAGCAGCTTATCGTCCAACAATGAGCAGTTCTTC. It encodes CASSLSSNNEQFF.

This chain joins TRBV6-5 and TRBJ1-4; TRBD1 matches at 8 bases. Trimming cost V 3 bases and J 14 bases; bases outside gene matches: 8. The CDR3 runs to 13 residues. The germline CDR1 and CDR2 sequences are MNHEY and SVGAGI. The CDR3 DNA reads as TGTGCCAGCAGTTATAATGGACAGGGAGGGCTGTTTTTT. Protein: CASSYNGQGGLFF.

In its sample, this clone was seen once. This chain connects TRBV9 to TRBJ1-3; weak D call: TRBD1 (5 bases). The V and J ends lost 2 bases and 0 bases respectively, with 9 bases between them. The CDR3 is 15 amino acids. Per the germline V gene, CDR1 is SGDLS and CDR2 is YYNGEE. CDR3 protein: CASSVQGYSGNTIYF. CDR3 in DNA: TGTGCCAGCAGCGTCCAGGGCTACTCTGGAAACACCATATATTTT.

The chain carries TRBV28 and TRBJ1-2; D is undetermined. The V gene lost 5 bases and the J gene lost 3 bases, with 7 bases spanning the gap. CDR3 length: 12 residues. CDR1 is MDHEN, CDR2 SYDVKM, per germline. CDR3 region: CASSIRDYGYTF. CDR3 coding DNA: TGTGCCAGCAGTATAAGGGACTATGGCTACACCTTC.

The chain recombines TRBV28 with TRBJ1-4, with D tentatively TRBD1 (6 bases). From germline, CDR1 is MDHEN and CDR2 SYDVKM. The V end was cut by 6 bases, the J end by 5 bases, with 13 bases between. There are 14 residues in the CDR3. CDR3 DNA sequence: TGTGCCAGCAGCCCCGGACAGAGGAATGAAAAACTGTTTTTT. Protein: CASSPGQRNEKLFF.

This chain joins TRBV29-1 and TRBJ1-1; possible D gene TRBD1, 6 bases. Trimming pared 4 bases from V and 0 bases from J, leaving 9 bases between. Germline CDR1 and CDR2: SQVTM and ANQGSEA. The CDR3 is 13 amino acids. In DNA form, the CDR3 reads TGCAGCGTTGCAGGACAGTTGAACACTGAAGCTTTCTTT. It specifies CSVAGQLNTEAFF. The entire variable domain, with the rest obtained from reference TRBV29-1 and TRBJ1-1, is as follows: SAVISQKPSRDICQRGTSLTIQCQVDSQVTMMFWYRQQPGQSLTLIATANQGSEATYESGFVIDKFPISRPNLTFSTLTVSNMSPEDSSIYLCSVAGQLNTEAFFGQGTRLTVV.